This passage covers 16 T cell receptor beta chains from one sample sequenced in a study of cytomegalovirus exposure and HLA in healthy donors. PCR was performed using 60 Vbeta and 13 Jbeta primers. Sequenced by immunoSEQ multiplex PCR; TCRdb stores in-frame clones only, minus some. Of 70,000 to 80,000 clones listed, around 80% are singletons. Input material: PBMCs. Receptors were obtained from a man between 18 and 29 years old in good health and CMV-seronegative.

This clone was detected a few times. The genes are TRBV6-1 and TRBJ2-7; 7 bases are a match to TRBD1. This CDR3 is 14 amino acids long. V shed 1 base, J shed 5 bases, and the junction held 5 bases outside the gene matches. Germline-derived CDR1 and CDR2 are MNHNS and SASEGT. The CDR3 reads CASSEVSGGNEQYF. CDR3 DNA sequence: TGTGCCAGCAGTGAAGTTTCAGGGGGAAACGAGCAGTACTTC.

The chain employs TRBV2 and TRBJ2-4; a weak D match, TRBD2 (6 bases). Germline V lookup: CDR1 SNHLY, CDR2 FYNNEI. There are 16 residues in the CDR3. The ends were cut back, 6 bases at V and 6 bases at J, with 21 bases in the middle. DNA of the CDR3: TGTGCCAGCAGGGTTCGACTAGTCGGGTCAGGAAACATTCAGTACTTC. This gives the protein CASRVRLVGSGNIQYF.

The chain uses TRBV7-8 and TRBJ2-5; 10 nucleotides line up with TRBD2. The J call is uncertain, as TRBJ2-7 better fits the DNA end. Germline V CDR1 and CDR2: SGHVS, FQNEAQ. The CDR3 extends over 21 amino acids. CDR3 DNA sequence: TGTGCCAGCAGCCCTCTCGGGTGGACTAGCGGAGAGGCCAGTCACTACTACGAGCAGTACTTC. Its translation: CASSPLGWTSGEASHYYEQYF.

The rearrangement joins TRBV5-4 to TRBJ2-7; TRBD1 matches 8 bases. Trimming cost V 3 bases and J 4 bases; bases outside gene matches: 9. Germline V gene sequence: CDR1 SGHNT, CDR2 YYREEE (reference sequence). CDR3 size: 15 residues. This CDR3 reads CASSSYRGKLYEQYF. The CDR3 DNA sequence: TGTGCCAGCAGCTCTTACAGGGGGAAATTATACGAGCAGTACTTC.

The table lists this clone with a few counts. This chain uses TRBV4-1 with TRBJ1-1; TRBD1 matches at 7 bases. CDR3 size: 14 residues. The junction had 8 bases not matched to a gene; V was cut back by 10 bases and J by 0 bases. Germline CDR1 is MGHRA and CDR2 is YSYEKL. CDR3 sequence (DNA): TGCGCCACGAGGGGGCCCCTGTTGAACACTGAAGCTTTCTTT. Its translation: CATRGPLLNTEAFF.

The chain links TRBV19 to TRBJ1-5, with TRBD1 as a possible D gene (5 bases). V lost 0 bases and J 3 bases, leaving 18 bases between the germline ends. The CDR3 contains 18 residues. The germline V gene encodes CDR1 LNHDA and CDR2 SQIVND (reference sequence). CDR3 in DNA: TGTGCCAGTAGTATAGAGGGGAGGGCAGGGCGTGTCAATCAGCCCCAGCATTTT. It translates to CASSIEGRAGRVNQPQHF.

The chain combines TRBV2 with TRBJ2-3; a possible D gene is TRBD1 (6 bases). Germline CDR1 SNHLY, CDR2 FYNNEI. Trimming shortened V by 1 base and J by 0 bases, and 17 bases separated the two germline ends. CDR3 length: 18 residues. Here the CDR3 reads CASSEGPLGATSTDTQYF. In nucleotides, the CDR3 is TGTGCCAGCAGTGAAGGGCCGTTGGGGGCGACTAGCACAGATACGCAGTATTTT.

The chain has TRBV7-9 and TRBJ1-4; D unresolved. Germline V CDR1 and CDR2: SEHNR, FQNEAQ (reference sequence). The CDR3 sequence is 14 residues long. V lost 4 bases and J lost 7, with 13 bases in between. CDR3 region: CASSSGQTGEKLFF. Written as DNA, the CDR3 is TGTGCCAGCAGCTCTGGCCAGACGGGTGAAAAACTGTTTTTT.

This chain joins TRBV7-2 and TRBJ2-7; D perhaps matches TRBD2 (5 bases). V dropped 5 bases and J dropped 3 bases, with 14 bases sitting between them. From germline, CDR1 is SGHTA and CDR2 FQGNSA. The CDR3 covers 14 residues. The CDR3 spells CASSPAAVLYEQYF. The DNA for the CDR3 is TGTGCCAGCAGCCCAGCGGCAGTCCTCTACGAGCAGTACTTC. Complete variable domain (other parts from reference TRBV7-2 and TRBJ2-7): GAGVSQSPSNKVTEKGKDVELRCDPISGHTALYWYRQSLGQGLEFLIYFQGNSAPDKSGLPSDRFSAERTGGSVSTLTIQRTQQEDSAVYLCASSPAAVLYEQYFGPGTRLTVT.

The J gene is TRBJ1-1, the V gene TRBV9; D not certain. V was clipped by 0 bases and J by 1 base, with 7 bases between them. Germline values: CDR1 SGDLS, CDR2 YYNGEE. The CDR3 is 14 residues long. The CDR3, as DNA: TGTGCCAGCAGCGTAGGACTGACGAACACTGAAGCTTTCTTT. Translating gives CASSVGLTNTEAFF.

This clone was found once. The J gene is TRBJ2-1, the V gene TRBV2, with 15 bases matching TRBD2. The junction had 3 bases not matched to a gene; V was cut back by 6 bases and J by 6 bases. CDR1 and CDR2 (germline): SNHLY, FYNNEI. The CDR3 is 15 amino acids. The CDR3 loop reads CASRGLAGGGNEQFF. CDR3 coding DNA: TGTGCCAGCAGAGGACTAGCGGGAGGGGGCAATGAGCAGTTCTTC.

This clone was seen once. This chain joins TRBV27 and TRBJ1-1; tentatively, D is TRBD1 (5 bases). This CDR3 has 14 amino acids. The germline gives CDR1 MNHEY, CDR2 SMNVEV (reference sequence). V was shortened by 8 bases and J by 1 base, with 14 bases between the two germline ends. CDR3 amino acids: CASATGGGNTEAFF. The CDR3, as DNA: TGTGCCAGCGCTACCGGGGGAGGGAACACTGAAGCTTTCTTT.

This chain uses TRBV5-4 with TRBJ2-1, with D perhaps TRBD1 (6 bases). V shed 4 bases and J shed 2 bases, with 13 bases lying between them. This CDR3 has 15 amino acids. In germline, CDR1 is SGHNT, CDR2 YYREEE (reference sequence). CDR3: CASSEAGTTYNEQFF. The CDR3 DNA reads as TGTGCCAGCAGCGAGGCCGGGACAACCTACAATGAGCAGTTCTTC.

The chain has TRBV30 and TRBJ1-2, with TRBD1 matching 7 bases. Per the germline V gene, CDR1 is GTSNPN and CDR2 is SVGIG (reference sequence). CDR3 size: 18 residues. J was trimmed by 0 bases and V by 1 base; bases with no gene match: 14. This CDR3 is CAWSDDRATYFPNYGYTF. CDR3 sequence (DNA): TGTGCCTGGAGTGACGACAGGGCCACCTATTTCCCTAACTATGGCTACACCTTC. The full variable domain, with the rest looked up from reference TRBV30 and TRBJ1-2, is SQTIHQWPATLVQPVGSPLSLECTVEGTSNPNLYWYRQAAGRGLQLLFYSVGIGQISSEVPQNLSASRPQDRQFILSSKKLLLSDSGFYLCAWSDDRATYFPNYGYTFGSGTRLTVV.

CDR3: CASSRTATNEKLFF. The DNA of the CDR3 is TGTGCCAGTAGTAGGACAGCAACTAATGAAAAACTGTTTTTT. The V call is TRBV19, the J call TRBJ1-4, with a weak D call TRBD1 (6 bases). Germline CDR1 and CDR2: LNHDA and SQIVND (reference sequence). V was cut by 4 bases and J by 0 bases, with 6 bases left in between. CDR3 length: 14 amino acids.

The rearrangement joins TRBV28 to TRBJ1-1, with D possibly matching TRBD1 (6 bases). V was shortened by 5 bases and J by 9 bases, with 22 bases between the two germline ends. The germline V gene has CDR1 MDHEN and CDR2 SYDVKM. This CDR3 is 15 amino acids long. This CDR3 is CASSRLDQPTGKAFF. CDR3 bases: TGTGCCAGCAGTCGACTTGACCAACCGACAGGCAAAGCTTTCTTT. The whole variable domain, remainder taken from reference TRBV28 and TRBJ1-1, is DVKVTQSSRYLVKRTGEKVFLECVQDMDHENMFWYRQDPGLGLRLIYFSYDVKMKEKGDIPEGYSVSREKKERFSLILESASTNQTSMYLCASSRLDQPTGKAFFGQGTRLTVV.